This note documents a single T cell receptor beta chain sequence. Its specific antigen is unknown. Nothing much larger sits one base from this clone, and base qualities are not available. V trim: 4 bases; J trim: 4 bases; unmatched bases: 6. From a lookup of the germline V gene, CDR1 and CDR2 are MGHRA and YSYEKL. The CDR3, cysteine through phenylalanine, is 16 amino acids long. The CDR3 DNA has 48 bases and is translated from base 1. This entry is derived from a study of blood T cell repertoires in COVID-19 (TCRdb year 2020). In terms of the full investigation: Samples from collaborators originated in the United States, Italy and Spain and spanned both the acute and convalescent phases of COVID-19. The prospective study material was composed of cDNA or gDNA derived from T cells, B-cell-depleted T cells, or PBMCs. Deeply sampled blood TCRbeta repertoires from subjects exposed to, actively infected with, or recovered from COVID-19 were included in the dataset. The repertoires were released in a freely available public database intended as a resource for research on the immune response to SARS-CoV-2. The samples were drawn from two sources: the first 160 participants of the ongoing ImmuneRACE study, and over 1,000 subjects contributed by 6 global collaborators. The sample metadata nearly always contained a de-identified subject ID, COVID-19 status, age in years and sex. Where available, HLA class I and class II types were taken from metadata supplied by the sample provider and were not determined by assay-based typing.

The immunoSEQ Assay, a bias-controlled multiplex PCR, was used to amplify TCRbeta CDR3 regions from genomic DNA. Per the authors' processing: Nucleated cell counts per sample were estimated from amplification of reference gene primers within the assay. To quantify the absolute abundance of each unique TCRbeta CDR3 rearrangement, sequence reads were collapsed and filtered. For each sample, productive Simpson clonality was calculated as the square root of Simpson's diversity index over productive rearrangements. The table was pulled from immuneACCESS by TCRdb, which kept in-frame rearrangements only. Such tables lose some clones; where checked, under half of the loss comes from unresolved V genes, and the rest has no known cause. The V and J calls and clone size come from that table; D and trimming were worked out from the DNA. The sample table records some 69,000 clones; around 80% of these occur just once. More than 2% of the sample belongs to the ten largest clones.

Collaborating institutions collected whole blood in K2EDTA tubes following their own protocols. For TCRbeta analysis, collaborators shipped samples as frozen whole blood, isolated PBMCs, or DNA extracted from either of those sample types. Study-wide conclusions, independent of this receptor: The quantity of clinical and demographic metadata differed by source and by participant and was supplied without curation.

This sequence originates from an elderly man with active or convalescent COVID-19. The rearrangement combines TRBV4-1 with TRBJ1-4, and 10 junctional nucleotides match TRBD1. Sequenced input: peripheral blood. Here is the DNA: TGCGCCAGCAGCCTCCGTGACAGGGGGCGTAATGAAAAACTGTTTTTT. Translated, this gives CASSLRDRGRNEKLFF.